These 4 T cell receptor beta chains were sequenced from one sample in a study of cytomegalovirus exposure and HLA in healthy donors. It was with 60 Vbeta and 13 Jbeta primers that the PCR ran. Produced via immunoSEQ multiplex PCR; TCRdb's table is partial and in-frame only. The profile shows around 96,000 clones, around 76% of them singletons. The material sequenced was PBMCs. All receptors derive from a man in his thirties or forties in good health and CMV-seropositive.

This rearrangement joins TRBV30 to TRBJ1-4, with 9 nucleotides matching TRBD1. V was clipped by 3 bases and J by 4 bases; unmatched bases: 3. The CDR3 runs 14 residues. From germline, CDR1 is GTSNPN and CDR2 SVGIG (reference sequence). DNA of the CDR3: TGTGCCTGGAGCCCGGGACAGGGTAATGAAAAACTGTTTTTT. Translated, it gives CAWSPGQGNEKLFF.

The chain couples TRBV2 to TRBJ2-1, with 14 bases lining up with TRBD2. Trimming at V came to 8 bases and at J to 7 bases, leaving 4 bases not matched to a gene. The germline V gene has CDR1 SNHLY and CDR2 FYNNEI. The CDR3 runs 14 residues. The CDR3, as DNA: TGTGCCAGCGGAGGGACTAGCGGGGGAAATGAGCAGTTCTTC. Amino acids: CASGGTSGGNEQFF.

This chain links TRBV15 with TRBJ2-5; D perhaps matches TRBD1 (5 bases). The DNA end is more similar to TRBJ2-7, so the J call may be wrong. The CDR3 contains 16 residues. CDR1 and CDR2 (germline): LNHNV, YYDKDF (reference sequence). The CDR3 loop reads CATSRDQAGISYEQYF. The CDR3 bases are TGTGCCACCAGCAGAGATCAGGCAGGGATCTCCTACGAGCAGTACTTC.

The chain employs TRBV6-4 and TRBJ2-3, with a possible D match to TRBD1 (6 bases). V was trimmed by 6 bases and J by 3 bases, leaving 16 bases between them. CDR1 and CDR2 (germline): MRHNA, SNTAGT. The CDR3 covers 15 residues. The CDR3 bases are TGTGCCAGCAGCGTACAGGGTGGTGGTACAGATACGCAGTATTTT. It codes for CASSVQGGGTDTQYF.